The 11 T cell receptor beta chains listed next were all sequenced from one sample in a study of patients and donors after allogeneic stem cell transplantation. TCRdb reprocessed the RT-PCR reads with MiXCR, giving one entry per CDR3 protein. The table records around 160,000 distinct CDR3 sequences, roughly 30% of them present only once. The sequencing input was blood, either unsorted or a sorted T cell fraction (not recorded which). The receptors shown here come from a human donor who was either an allogeneic HSCT recipient or a stem cell or donor lymphocyte infusion donor (not recorded which). It is not recorded whose cells these are; they may come from a transplant donor.

This clonotype was detected a few times. V is TRBV27 and J is TRBJ2-5; 12 nucleotides match TRBD1. Germline V gene data show CDR1 as MNHEY and CDR2 as SMNVEV (reference sequence). The CDR3 runs 17 residues. J was trimmed by 0 bases and V by 4 bases; bases with no gene match: 6. Here the CDR3 reads CASSSRDRGPYQETQYF. CDR3 DNA: TGTGCCAGCAGTTCACGGGACAGGGGGCCGTACCAAGAGACCCAGTACTTC.

CDR3 protein: CASSFQGARREQYF. The CDR3 region has the DNA TGCGCCAGCAGCTTTCAGGGGGCCCGGCGCGAGCAGTACTTC. This chain joins TRBV5-1 and TRBJ2-7; 8 bases line up with TRBD1. The V and J ends lost 2 bases and 6 bases, in that order; junction bases with no gene match: 7. Germline CDR1 and CDR2: SGHRS and YFSETQ. The CDR3 runs to 14 residues.

This clonotype has a handful of counts. In nucleotides, the CDR3 is TGTGCCAGCTTCGGGCTTTATGGCTACACCTTC. This codes for CASFGLYGYTF. This rearrangement joins TRBV18 to TRBJ1-2, with unresolved D. This CDR3 has 11 amino acids. Trimming stripped 7 bases from V and 5 bases from J, with 8 bases between. Germline CDR1 is KGHSH and CDR2 is LQKENI.

This clonotype came up many times. The gene calls are TRBV10-3 and TRBJ1-2; TRBD1 aligns across 7 bases. Germline CDR1 is ENHRY and CDR2 is SYGVKD. V was pared by 2 bases and J by 1 base, with 4 bases of the junction left unmatched. This CDR3 is built from 15 residues. CDR3 in amino acids: CAISEKGQLNYGYTF. CDR3 nucleotide sequence: TGTGCCATCAGTGAGAAGGGACAGCTTAACTATGGCTACACCTTC.

The chain uses TRBV5-1 and TRBJ2-1, with 7 bases aligning to TRBD1. This CDR3 has 15 residues. The J segment lost 3 bases and the V segment lost 2 bases, leaving 5 bases of the junction unmatched. Germline CDR1 SGHRS, CDR2 YFSETQ. Here the CDR3 DNA reads TGCGCCAGCAGCTTAGGCGACAGGGACTACAATGAGCAGTTCTTC. Residues: CASSLGDRDYNEQFF.

This clonotype was observed many times. This rearrangement joins TRBV29-1 to TRBJ1-2; 9 bases line up with TRBD1. Germline CDR1 is SQVTM and CDR2 is ANQGSEA. This CDR3 contains 15 residues. V shed 3 bases, J shed 6 bases, and the junction held 11 bases outside the gene matches. The CDR3 coding sequence is TGCAGCGTTGACCCGGACAGGGGAGCGATTCATGGCTACACCTTC. Protein product: CSVDPDRGAIHGYTF.

This chain connects TRBV6-5 to TRBJ1-6; D remains ambiguous. Germline CDR1 is MNHEY and CDR2 is SVGAGI. The CDR3 covers 13 residues. V lost 1 base, J lost 7 bases, and 5 bases lay in between. DNA of the CDR3: TGTGCCAGCAGTTACTACCCCAATTCACCCCTCCACTTT. This translates into CASSYYPNSPLHF.

V gene TRBV4-1 combines with J gene TRBJ1-5; TRBD1 might be the D (6 bases). The V and J ends lost 4 bases and 0 bases respectively, with 19 bases between them. Germline V gene sequence: CDR1 MGHRA, CDR2 YSYEKL. This CDR3 is 18 amino acids long. The chain's CDR3 is CASSPRFGTTLSNQPQHF. The CDR3 DNA is TGCGCCAGCAGCCCACGCTTCGGGACAACCCTTAGCAATCAGCCCCAGCATTTT.

The chain's CDR3 is CASSLNLGVSEAFF. The CDR3 nucleotides are TGCGCCAGCAGCTTGAATTTAGGAGTGTCTGAAGCTTTCTTT. This chain connects TRBV5-1 to TRBJ1-1, with D unresolved. Germline V lookup: CDR1 SGHRS, CDR2 YFSETQ. The CDR3 is 14 amino acids. Trimming removed 1 base from V and 6 bases from J, with 13 bases in between. The full variable domain, completed using reference TRBV5-1 and TRBJ1-1, is KAGVTQTPRYLIKTRGQQVTLSCSPISGHRSVSWYQQTPGQGLQFLFEYFSETQRNKGNFPGRFSGRQFSNSRSEMNVSTLELGDSALYLCASSLNLGVSEAFFGQGTRLTVV.

This clonotype was detected only a few times. This chain joins TRBV7-9 and TRBJ1-5, with TRBD1 identical over 8 bases. This CDR3 contains 14 residues. Per the germline V gene, CDR1 is SEHNR and CDR2 is FQNEAQ (reference sequence). The V segment lost 5 bases and the J segment 10 bases; nucleotides outside the gene matches: 10. CDR3 region: CASSEGTGQIPQHF. DNA of the CDR3: TGTGCCAGCAGCGAAGGGACAGGTCAAATCCCCCAGCATTTT.

The chain employs TRBV20-1 and TRBJ2-3; maybe TRBD2 (5 bases). In germline, CDR1 is DFQATT, CDR2 SNEGSKA (reference sequence). This CDR3 has 14 residues. The V end was cut by 4 bases, the J end by 0 bases, with 11 bases between. The CDR3 sequence: CSAKQPGSTDTQYF. The CDR3 DNA sequence: TGCAGTGCTAAGCAGCCGGGAAGCACAGATACGCAGTATTTT.